This T cell receptor beta chain is from a study of regulatory T cells in long-lasting Graves disease. Across the whole study: For a period under 3 months, newly diagnosed Graves' patients had taken antithyroid drugs.

This clonotype was observed many times. The antigen is not known. V gave up 10 bases and J gave up 3 bases; unmatched junction bases: 9. This CDR3 has 13 residues. CDR1 is MGHDK, CDR2 SYGVNS, per germline. Specified time point: newly diagnosed GD, antithyroid drugs for less than 3 months. With RNA extracted from PBMCs as input, the TCR library was made. With iRepertoire HTBI primers and Arm-PCR of CDR3 regions, TCR beta libraries were built. As handled by the study authors: Samples revealed roughly 62 TRBV and around 13 TRBJ segments. One entry per CDR3 protein, called by TCRdb with MiXCR from the multiplex PCR reads. What appears here as the V and J calls and clone size reflects TCRdb's work, not the paper's. Of over 200,000 distinct CDR3 sequences detected, about 16% appear once; the ten largest clones hold about 20%. The study's findings and limits: Sample size was small, which may have lowered accuracy. The work looked only at peripheral blood and did not look at thyroid tissue.

This sequence was found in a female donor with Graves disease. Sequencing was performed on peripheral blood mononuclear cells (PBMCs), taken at new diagnosis, from a patient treated with antithyroid drugs. The V call is TRBV25-1, the J call TRBJ2-7; TRBD1 matches 7 bases. The CDR3 sequence: CATTRGQHYEQYF. The CDR3 region has the DNA TGTGCCACAACAAGGGGACAGCACTACGAGCAGTACTTC.